One sample yielded the 6 T cell receptor beta chains listed below, sequenced in a study of human T cells and chemical hapten exposure. As to time point: patch test 3, about 24 weeks after DPC sensitization. Treatment noted: therapeutic diphenylcyclopropenone sensitization with weekly scalp DPC. MiXCR, applied by TCRdb to the RACE reads, yields one record per CDR3 protein. The top ten clones hold about 2.7% of a sample with 90,000 to 110,000 distinct CDR3 sequences, less than 40% of them seen once. The sample in question was whole blood, obtained in connection with sensitization to the hapten diphenylcyclopropenone (DPC). These TCRs come from a man aged 35-49 years with alopecia areata. Some clones in this sample may be carry-over from other donors' samples.

This clonotype appeared a few times. This chain links TRBV9 with TRBJ2-7, with TRBD2 identical over 12 bases. After removal of 5 bases from V and 3 bases from J, the junction contained 9 bases not matched to a gene. The CDR3 has 16 amino acids. Looked up from germline, CDR1 is SGDLS and CDR2 is YYNGEE. CDR3 DNA sequence: TGTGCCAGCAGTGAAAGACCGGGACTAGCGGGCTACGAGCAGTACTTC. This translates into CASSERPGLAGYEQYF.

This clonotype turned up a few times. The gene calls are TRBV20-1 and TRBJ2-3; 8 nucleotides match TRBD2. The CDR3 has 14 amino acids. CDR1 DFQATT and CDR2 SNEGSKA come from the germline V gene (reference sequence). The V segment lost 5 bases and the J segment 1 base; nucleotides outside the gene matches: 5. The CDR3 DNA sequence: TGCAGTGCTCAAGCGGGAGAGGGCACAGATACGCAGTATTTT. Protein: CSAQAGEGTDTQYF.

The chain combines TRBV24-1 with TRBJ2-2; 8 bases fit TRBD1. This CDR3 region has 18 residues. Germline CDR1 KGHDR, CDR2 SFDVKD. V lost 4 bases, J lost 4 bases, and 13 bases stayed unmatched. The CDR3 loop is CATSEPPLGQGFTGELFF. CDR3 bases: TGTGCCACCAGTGAGCCGCCTTTAGGACAGGGCTTCACCGGGGAGCTGTTTTTT.

V gene TRBV6-2 or TRBV6-3 combines with J gene TRBJ2-1, with 12 bases fitting TRBD2. The length of the CDR3 is 19 residues. V trimming: 0 bases; J trimming: 0 bases; junction bases outside the gene matches: 6. Germline CDR1 MNHEY, CDR2 SVGEGT. CDR3 sequence: CASSYSGLAGSSSYNEQFF. Here the CDR3 DNA reads TGTGCCAGCAGTTACTCCGGACTAGCGGGATCCAGCTCCTACAATGAGCAGTTCTTC.

Written as DNA, the CDR3 is TGTGCCACCAGTGATTTGTTAAGCGAAGGCGGGGCTGATACGCAGTATTTT. The encoded protein is CATSDLLSEGGADTQYF. The chain links TRBV24-1 to TRBJ2-3; TRBD2 might be the D (6 bases). The germline CDR1 and CDR2 sequences are KGHDR and SFDVKD. The CDR3 extends over 17 amino acids. V lost 0 bases, J lost 6 bases, and 18 bases lay in between.

The gene calls are TRBV6-2 or TRBV6-3 and TRBJ2-1; D is possibly TRBD1 (6 bases). The CDR3 consists of 17 residues. In germline, CDR1 is MNHEY, CDR2 SVGEGT. Between the trimmed V and J ends, which lost 0 bases and 8 bases, there was a span of 20 bases. The CDR3 is CASSYSGQGGIGDEQFF. CDR3 nucleotide sequence: TGTGCCAGCAGTTACTCGGGCCAAGGGGGTATAGGCGATGAGCAGTTCTTC.